This passage covers 5 T cell receptor beta chains from one sample sequenced in a study of technical replicates of blood from several donors. Profiling relied on immunoSEQ multiplex PCR, and the TCRdb table lists in-frame clones only, not all of them. The table includes around 100,000 clones, about 94% detected once. The sample taken for sequencing was T cells isolated from PBMCs. These receptor sequences come from a human donor in good health.

The J gene is TRBJ2-7, the V gene TRBV10-3; 8 bases are a match to TRBD1. CDR1 is ENHRY and CDR2 is SYGVKD in the germline V gene. V shed 4 bases and J 6 bases; nucleotides not matched to a gene: 5. CDR3 length: 13 residues. The CDR3 DNA reads as TGTGCCATCAGTGGGCAGGGGGCAATCGAGCAGTACTTC. Amino acids: CAISGQGAIEQYF.

Note on this clone: A junction end diverges from the germline sequence, so it may reflect a read error. This chain uses TRBV9 with TRBJ2-1; weak D call: TRBD2 (7 bases). This CDR3 is 12 amino acids long. Germline-derived CDR1 and CDR2 are SGDLS and YYNGEE. CDR3 DNA: TGTGCCAGCAGCGCGGAAATCGGGGGGCGGGTCTTC. It encodes CASSAEIGGRVF.

This clone was counted once. The gene calls are TRBV27 and TRBJ1-5; 7 nucleotides agree with TRBD1. The CDR3 consists of 13 residues. V dropped 2 bases and J dropped 8; count of bases not matched to a gene: 3. The germline CDR1 and CDR2 sequences are MNHEY and SMNVEV (reference sequence). The CDR3 region is CASSLKGQKPQHF. CDR3 in DNA: TGTGCCAGCAGTTTAAAGGGACAGAAGCCCCAGCATTTT.

The gene calls are TRBV7-2 and TRBJ2-5; TRBD1 matches 11 bases. This CDR3 region has 15 residues. The junction had 6 bases not matched to a gene; V was cut back by 4 bases and J by 5 bases. Germline values: CDR1 SGHTA, CDR2 FQGNSA. CDR3 sequence reads: CASSSWTGGVETQYF. DNA of the CDR3: TGTGCCAGCAGCTCCTGGACAGGGGGCGTGGAGACCCAGTACTTC.

J is TRBJ2-1 and V is TRBV11-2; a possible D gene is TRBD1 (5 bases). The CDR3 totals 14 residues. The V gene's germline CDR1 is SGHAT and CDR2 FQNNGV. V was shortened by 5 bases and J by 7 bases, with 15 bases between the two germline ends. CDR3 in amino acids: CASSPLRGRNEQFF. For the CDR3, the DNA is TGTGCCAGCAGCCCCCTAAGGGGAAGAAATGAGCAGTTCTTC.